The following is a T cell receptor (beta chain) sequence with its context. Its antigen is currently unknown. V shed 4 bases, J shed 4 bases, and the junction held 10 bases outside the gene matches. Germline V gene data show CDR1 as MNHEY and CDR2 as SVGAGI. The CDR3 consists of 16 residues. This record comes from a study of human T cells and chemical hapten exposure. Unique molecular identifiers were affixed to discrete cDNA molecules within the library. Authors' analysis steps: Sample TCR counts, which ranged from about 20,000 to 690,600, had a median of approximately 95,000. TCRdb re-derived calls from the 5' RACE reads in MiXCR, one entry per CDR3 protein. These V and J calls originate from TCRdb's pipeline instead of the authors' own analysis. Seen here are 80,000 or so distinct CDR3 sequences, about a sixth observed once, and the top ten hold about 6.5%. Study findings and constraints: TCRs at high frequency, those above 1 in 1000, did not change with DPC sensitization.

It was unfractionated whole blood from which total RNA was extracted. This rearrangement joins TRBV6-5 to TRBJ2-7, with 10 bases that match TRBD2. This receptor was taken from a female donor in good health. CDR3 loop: CASSSDPSGGWYEQYF. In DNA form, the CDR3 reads TGTGCCAGCAGTTCCGACCCTAGCGGGGGATGGTACGAGCAGTACTTC.